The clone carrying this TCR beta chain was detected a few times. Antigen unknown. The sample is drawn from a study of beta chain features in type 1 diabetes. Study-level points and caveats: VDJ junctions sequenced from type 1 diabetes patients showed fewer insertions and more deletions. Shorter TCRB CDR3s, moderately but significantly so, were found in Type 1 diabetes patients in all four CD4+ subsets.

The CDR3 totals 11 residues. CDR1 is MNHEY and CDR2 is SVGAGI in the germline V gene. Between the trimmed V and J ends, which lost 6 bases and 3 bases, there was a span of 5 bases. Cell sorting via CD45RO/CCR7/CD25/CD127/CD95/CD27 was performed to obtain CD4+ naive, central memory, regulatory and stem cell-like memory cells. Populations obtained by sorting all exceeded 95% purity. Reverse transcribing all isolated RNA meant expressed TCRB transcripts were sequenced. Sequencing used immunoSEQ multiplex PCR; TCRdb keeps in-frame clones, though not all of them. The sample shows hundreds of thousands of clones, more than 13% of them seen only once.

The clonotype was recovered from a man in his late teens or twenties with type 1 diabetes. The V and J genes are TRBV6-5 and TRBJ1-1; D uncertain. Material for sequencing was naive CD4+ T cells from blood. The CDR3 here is CASSSHTEAFF. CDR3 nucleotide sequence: TGTGCCAGCAGCTCGCACACTGAAGCTTTCTTT.